This T cell receptor (beta chain) was documented in a study of Graves' ophthalmopathy and Graves' hyperthyroidism (dated 2018 in TCRdb). Background for the entire study: Peripheral blood was collected at initial diagnosis, prior to any treatment. In total, 135 blood samples were TCR-sequenced: roughly 45 ophthalmopathy, roughly 80 hyperthyroidism and some 17 hyperthyroidism-to-ophthalmopathy patients. For independent validation, a separate cohort was made up of 18 hyperthyroidism patients plus 17 patients who later progressed from hyperthyroidism to ophthalmopathy. In more than five hyperthyroidism patients, the T-cell repertoires found in thyroid tissue were compared with those found in blood. To tell Graves' ophthalmopathy apart from Graves' hyperthyroidism, and to predict which patients would progress to ophthalmopathy, the study relied on TCR beta repertoire signatures. The 75 to 100 discovery patients were randomly split 7:3 into training and test sets. Following sample collection, hyperthyroidism patients were given methimazole at a starting dose of 30 mg daily, and ophthalmopathy patients were given high-dose intravenous methylprednisolone. To explore V-J signatures distinguishing ophthalmopathy from hyperthyroidism, a discovery set of around 97 patients (fewer than 45 ophthalmopathy, 55 to 60 stable hyperthyroidism) was enrolled.

The ophthalmopathy patients had moderately to severely active disease, with a Clinical Activity Score of 3 or higher, a NOSPECS grade of 4 or higher, and a disease duration of less than 3 months. Anyone with other autoimmune diseases, uncontrolled infections, pregnancy or lactation was excluded from the study. Diagnosis relied on clinical symptoms, serum thyroxine, TRAb, thyroid ultrasound and orbital computed tomography. Using Ficoll-Paque density gradient centrifugation, PBMCs were isolated from 8.5 to 10 ml of fresh peripheral blood. Total RNA was extracted with Trizol reagent and quality-checked on an Agilent 2100 Bioanalyzer. Including cysteine and phenylalanine, the CDR3 has 13 amino acids. The read is trimmed to its CDR3 DNA, 39 bases read in frame from base 1. Trimming costs V 5 bases and J 3 bases, and their ends lie 10 bases apart. The germline V gene (reference sequence) provides CDR1 LNHDA and CDR2 SQIVND.

For repertoire sequencing, the TCR beta CDR3 regions were amplified from RNA transcripts. The first round of RT-PCR was done with HTBI primers and the Qiagen OneStep RT-PCR kit, and was followed by a second round of multiplex PCR, then size selection and purification. Libraries were sequenced on an Illumina HiSeq2000 using paired-end 100 bp reads. Processing in the source paper ran as follows. SOAPnuke was used to process the reads, removing any read that contained adapters or uncalled bases, had a mean Phred below 15, or lacked an exact match to the constant primer or identifier. High-quality paired reads were merged with COPE v1.2.5. Unique nucleotide sequences were defined as clonotypes and aligned to IMGT TRB V, D and J references using MiTCR v1.1. Analysis was restricted to V-J combinations with a frequency above 0.0001, which covered 99.2% of repertoires. For each V-J combination, a TCR clonal expansion and chaos score was defined as the ratio of F50 clonal expansion to chaos observed in the TCRdist matrix. Welch's t-statistics and random forest were used to reduce features to about a dozen V-J combinations, which were fed into a naive Bayes classifier. Thyroid-blood repertoire similarity was quantified with the Morisita-Horn index. The public reads were quality trimmed at Q25 with fastp and then assembled into clones with MiXCR by TCRdb, keeping productive beta chains. Each CDR3 protein gets just one entry, which takes the most common genes and DNA from the rows behind it. The V and J calls were not made by the authors but by TCRdb's processing. The sample table records over 150,000 distinct CDR3 sequences; approximately 40% of these occur just once. The ten biggest clones cover 5.8% of the sample.

Broad study findings and their caveats: Most expanded thyroid clonotypes with a frequency above 0.001 also appeared in blood, which suggests that blood repertoires may reflect the immune response in the thyroid. Sample size was not statistically predetermined, and group allocation was not concealed from the investigators. In cross-validation, the 13-signature model distinguished ophthalmopathy from stable hyperthyroidism with approximately 90% sensitivity and roughly 81% specificity, and in the test set the corresponding values were 80% and 75%. In validation, the model predicted ophthalmopathy progression with about 70% sensitivity and about 73% specificity; 12 predicted patients were CT-confirmed with GO in a median of about 6.2 months.

This clonotype occurred many times. Its antigen target is currently unknown. No much larger clonotype is one base removed from it; base qualities were not supplied. Sequenced material: peripheral blood. The rearranged chain carries TRBV19 and TRBJ2-5, and TRBD2 may be the D gene, going by 6 matching bases. The sequence derives from a middle-aged woman with Graves' ophthalmopathy. Donor details come from another sample of the same person, matched by shared clones. The nucleotides are TGTGCCAGTAGTGGAGGAGGGAAAGAGACCCAGTACTTC. Translated, this gives CASSGGGKETQYF.